In its sample, the clone carrying this T cell receptor beta chain was seen a few times. Its antigen is unknown. TCRdb called the reads again in MiXCR, with one record for every CDR3 protein. The table records fewer than 650,000 distinct CDR3 sequences, just under 40% of them present only once. This specimen comes from a study of T cell repertoires in cytomegalovirus infection. In the study overall: Recently identified HLA-C-restricted CMV epitopes were among the peptides used.

The sample consisted of cultured PBMCs, taken from culture after CMV antigen stimulation. The receptor was isolated from a human donor in good health (CMV status not recorded). Some clones in this sample may be carry-over from other donors' samples.

The CDR3 nucleotides read TGTGCCAGCAGCAAACTTATAGCGGACACCCAAGAGACCCAGTACTTC. It yields the protein CASSKLIADTQETQYF. This chain connects TRBV7-2 to TRBJ2-5; D is possibly TRBD2 (6 bases). CDR1 SGHTA and CDR2 FQGNSA come from the germline V gene. The CDR3 totals 16 residues. The ends were cut back, 5 bases at V and 1 base at J, with 17 bases in the middle.